A selection of T cell receptor beta chains follows, all from one sample in a study of CD8 T cells in ankylosing spondylitis. TCRdb reprocessed the 5' RACE reads with MiXCR, giving one entry per CDR3 protein. The sample has about 500,000 distinct CDR3 sequences, 5.3% seen once. Sequencing input: blood, either unsorted or a sorted T cell fraction (not recorded which). Receptors originate from a male donor with ankylosing spondylitis. The CDR3 runs from the conserved cysteine through the conserved F or W. A D gene is named only where the DNA matches it firmly. A clone size is listed for some rows: how often the clone was seen (once, few, many), or a class if it is expanded.

size	V	length	D	J	DNA	CDR3
many	TRBV20-1	13	-	TRBJ2-7	TGCAGTGCTCGTCCGGTAGCTGGCTACGAGCAGTACTTC	CSARPVAGYEQYF
-	TRBV7-2	13	-	TRBJ2-3	TGTGCCAGCAGCACCCAAGGCACAGATACGCAGTATTTT	CASSTQGTDTQYF
many	TRBV5-1	13	-	TRBJ1-2	TGCGCCAGCAGCTTGGGACAGGCAGAAGGCTACACCTTC	CASSLGQAEGYTF
-	TRBV5-1	14	-	TRBJ2-5	TGCGCCAGCGCCTTCAGGGAGGTTGGAGAGACCCAGTACTTC	CASAFREVGETQYF
few	TRBV4-2	18	TRBD1	TRBJ1-2	TGTGCCAGCAGCCAAGATGGGACAGAAGCAAATTTTAACTATGGCTACACCTTC	CASSQDGTEANFNYGYTF
few	TRBV25-1	14	-	TRBJ2-6	TGTGCCAGCAGCATAGGAGGAGGGGCCAACGTCCTGACTTTC	CASSIGGGANVLTF
few	TRBV19	15	-	TRBJ1-1	TGTGCCAGTAGTCCCTGGACAGTTGGGGGTACTGAAGCTTTCTTT	CASSPWTVGGTEAFF
many	TRBV9	14	TRBD1	TRBJ2-7	TGTGCCAGCAGCGTAGTTGGGACAGGGGGCGAGCAGTACTTC	CASSVVGTGGEQYF
many	TRBV6-2/TRBV6-3	11	-	TRBJ2-7	TGTGCCAGCACTAGGGGGTACGAGCAGTACTTC	CASTRGYEQYF
many	TRBV10-3	14	-	TRBJ1-5	TGTGCCATCAGTCCGGACGGGGGAACTCAGCCCCAGCATTTT	CAISPDGGTQPQHF
many	TRBV6-2/TRBV6-3	12	-	TRBJ2-2	TGTGCCAGCAGTCATCTTGCCGGGGAGCTGTTTTTT	CASSHLAGELFF
many	TRBV4-3	14	TRBD1	TRBJ1-2	TGCGCCAGCAGCCCCGGACAGGATTCATATGGCTACACCTTC	CASSPGQDSYGYTF
many	TRBV3-1	17	-	TRBJ2-1	TGTGCCAGCAGCCAGGCGGGCCTAGCGAGCTCCTACAATGAGCAGTTCTTC	CASSQAGLASSYNEQFF
many	TRBV6-5	14	TRBD1	TRBJ2-7	TGTGCCAGCAGTTACTTAGACAGGGGCTACGAGCAGTACTTC	CASSYLDRGYEQYF
-	TRBV20-1	12	-	TRBJ2-7	TGCAGTGCTAGAGAATACGGGGGCGAGCAGTACTTC	CSAREYGGEQYF
-	TRBV20-1	16	TRBD2	TRBJ2-7	TGCAGTGCCGAGGGTGGCGGGAGGGCTAGCTCCTACGAGCAGTACTTC	CSAEGGGRASSYEQYF
many	TRBV6-5	12	-	TRBJ2-5	TGTGCCAGCAGTTACTCGAGAGAGACCCAGTACTTC	CASSYSRETQYF
many	TRBV28	12	-	TRBJ2-7	TGTGCCAGCAGTTTCTCCGGCGGCGAGCAGTACTTC	CASSFSGGEQYF
few	TRBV6-5	15	-	TRBJ2-1	TGTGCCAGCAGTTACGGGCAGGTCGCCTACAATGAGCAGTTCTTC	CASSYGQVAYNEQFF
-	TRBV19	15	-	TRBJ2-1	TGTGCCAGTAGTATTTCTGAGAGTCCCTACAATGAGCAGTTCTTC	CASSISESPYNEQFF
many	TRBV20-1	16	TRBD1	TRBJ1-5	TGCAGTGCTAGCGGACAGGGAGCGTATAGCAATCAGCCCCAGCATTTT	CSASGQGAYSNQPQHF
many	TRBV6-5	14	-	TRBJ1-2	TGTGCCAGCAGTTACATCCAAGATTTAAATGGCTACACCTTC	CASSYIQDLNGYTF
many	TRBV7-9	15	-	TRBJ1-3	TGTGCCAGCAGCTTGGGTGCAGGGCCCGGAAACACCATATATTTT	CASSLGAGPGNTIYF
many	TRBV20-1	15	TRBD1	TRBJ1-5	TGCAGTGCTAGAGATCAGTACAGGGGGCCTCAGCCCCAGCATTTT	CSARDQYRGPQPQHF
many	TRBV7-2	17	-	TRBJ1-6	TGTGCCAGCCGCAGAGCGGGCCCCGAGTACGGAATTCGACCCCTCCACTTT	CASRRAGPEYGIRPLHF
many	TRBV7-2	15	TRBD2	TRBJ2-1	TGTGCCAGCACCAGTCGAGCGGGGGCCTACAATGAGCAGTTCTTC	CASTSRAGAYNEQFF
many	TRBV29-1	14	-	TRBJ1-1	TGCAGCGTTGGAAGACAGGTTCTTTTCACTGAAGCTTTCTTT	CSVGRQVLFTEAFF
-	TRBV7-9	16	-	TRBJ2-2	TGTGCCAGCCCCAAGGAGGGCCAATTGAACACCGGGGAGCTGTTTTTT	CASPKEGQLNTGELFF
many	TRBV5-1	13	-	TRBJ2-7	TGCGCCAGCAGCTTGCGGCAAACTTACGAGCAGTACTTC	CASSLRQTYEQYF
many	TRBV7-6	17	TRBD2	TRBJ2-3	TGTGCCAGCAGCCCTCCGGGACTAGCGGGAGTCACAGATACGCAGTATTTT	CASSPPGLAGVTDTQYF
many	TRBV7-2	15	-	TRBJ2-5	TGTGCCAGCAGCTTAAGGTTCTACTACCAAGAGACCCAGTACTTC	CASSLRFYYQETQYF
-	TRBV7-7	16	TRBD2	TRBJ2-1	TGTGCTAGCAGCTTAGGACTAGCGGGGGGAGAGGATGAGCAGTTCTTC	CASSLGLAGGEDEQFF
many	TRBV12-3/TRBV12-4	16	-	TRBJ2-4	TGTGCCAGCAGTTTCGGTACACTCCTAGCCAAAAACATTCAGTACTTC	CASSFGTLLAKNIQYF
few	TRBV21-1	21	-	TRBJ2-4	TGTGCCAGCAGTCACAGGAGGGCCGGGGACCCTCATCGTCCCGGTGGAAACATTCAGTACTTC	CASSHRRAGDPHRPGGNIQYF
many	TRBV27	11	-	TRBJ2-1	TGTGCGACCCGGGCCCCCAATGAGCAGTTCTTC	CATRAPNEQFF
-	TRBV2	14	-	TRBJ2-1	TGTGCCAGGGCGCGTTGGGAGCGACCATTTGAGCAGTTCTTC	CARARWERPFEQFF
once	TRBV20-1	12	TRBD1	TRBJ1-6	TGCAGTCACAGGGGTCGTAATTCACCCCTCCACTTT	CSHRGRNSPLHF
many	TRBV5-1	11	-	TRBJ2-5	TGCGCCAGCAGAAACGAAGAGACCCAGTACTTC	CASRNEETQYF
many	TRBV6-5	14	-	TRBJ2-5	TGTGCCAGCAGTTATCGGCCGGATCAAGAGACCCAGTACTTC	CASSYRPDQETQYF
many	TRBV29-1	14	-	TRBJ1-3	TGCAGCGTTGTCTGGGGTAAAGAGGCGAACACCATATATTTT	CSVVWGKEANTIYF
many	TRBV4-2	17	-	TRBJ1-4	TGTGCCAGCAGCCAGGGCCGGACAGCTGCAACTAATGAAAAACTGTTTTTT	CASSQGRTAATNEKLFF
-	TRBV4-3	14	-	TRBJ2-7	TGCGCCAGCAGCCAAGAGTTGGGAGCCTACGAGCAGTACTTC	CASSQELGAYEQYF
many	TRBV3-1	15	-	TRBJ1-1	TGTGCCAGCAGCCAAGCGTCGAGGGGGACCACTGAAGCTTTCTTT	CASSQASRGTTEAFF
many	TRBV5-1	14	-	TRBJ2-2	TGCGCCAGCAGCTATAAGGCGAACACCGGGGAGCTGTTTTTT	CASSYKANTGELFF
many	TRBV24-1	24	TRBD2	TRBJ2-7	TGTGCCACCAGTGATTTGCCCGGACAGCGCGGTACTAGCGGGAGGCCTTTCAGCTCCTACGAGCAGTACTTC	CATSDLPGQRGTSGRPFSSYEQYF
many	TRBV10-3	11	-	TRBJ2-2	TGTGCCATCAGTATTACCGGGGAGCTGTTTTTT	CAISITGELFF
few	TRBV11-2	13	-	TRBJ2-5	TGTGCCAGCAGCCCGACATTCCAAGAGACCCAGTACTTC	CASSPTFQETQYF
many	TRBV15	12	-	TRBJ1-4	TGTGCCACCAGCAGCCCTTTGGAAAAACTGTTTTTT	CATSSPLEKLFF
many	TRBV12-3/TRBV12-4	14	-	TRBJ2-5	TGTGCCAGCAGTCCTAGGGCGTTAGGGGAGACCCAGTACTTC	CASSPRALGETQYF
many	TRBV29-1	14	-	TRBJ2-3	TGCAGCGTTGAAGATTGGGGCCTATCAGATACGCAGTATTTT	CSVEDWGLSDTQYF
many	TRBV18	17	-	TRBJ2-5	TGTGCCAGCTCACTGACACCGGCGTTGGGTAAACAAGAGACCCAGTACTTC	CASSLTPALGKQETQYF
many	TRBV10-3	15	TRBD2	TRBJ2-7	TGTGCCATCAGTGAGAGACTAGCGGGACTTGCCGAGCAGTACTTC	CAISERLAGLAEQYF
many	TRBV6-2/TRBV6-3	13	-	TRBJ2-7	TGTGCCAGCAGCAACAGACCCGGGGCCGAGCAGTACTTC	CASSNRPGAEQYF
many	TRBV20-1	14	-	TRBJ1-4	TGCAGTGCTACCCCCGGGACCAGGGATGAAAAACTGTTTTTT	CSATPGTRDEKLFF
many	TRBV20-1	13	-	TRBJ1-2	TGCAGTGCCCGAACGGGGGGACTCGGTGGCTACACCTTC	CSARTGGLGGYTF
many	TRBV4-2	13	-	TRBJ1-1	TGTGCCAGCAGCCAACAGGGAATACTTGAAGCTTTCTTT	CASSQQGILEAFF
many	TRBV7-9	15	TRBD1	TRBJ1-3	TGTGCCAGCAGCTTAACAGGGGGCGTTGGAAACACCATATATTTT	CASSLTGGVGNTIYF
many	TRBV7-6	14	-	TRBJ2-2	TGTGCCAGCAGCTTAATCACGAACACCGGGGAGCTGTTTTTT	CASSLITNTGELFF
few	TRBV5-1	15	-	TRBJ2-5	TGCGCCAGCAGCACCCGGGACCCAAGGGGGGAGACCCAGTACTTC	CASSTRDPRGETQYF